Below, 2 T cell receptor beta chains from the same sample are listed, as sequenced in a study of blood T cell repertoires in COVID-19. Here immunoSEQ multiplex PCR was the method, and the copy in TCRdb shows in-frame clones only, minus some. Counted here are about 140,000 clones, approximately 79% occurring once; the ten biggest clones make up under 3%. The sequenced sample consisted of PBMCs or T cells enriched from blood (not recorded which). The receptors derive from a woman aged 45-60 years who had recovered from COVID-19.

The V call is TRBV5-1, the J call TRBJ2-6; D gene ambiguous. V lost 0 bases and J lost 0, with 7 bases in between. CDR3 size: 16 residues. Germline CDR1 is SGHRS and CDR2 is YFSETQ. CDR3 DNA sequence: TGCGCCAGCAGCTTGGGACGGAGCTCTGGGGCCAACGTCCTGACTTTC. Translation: CASSLGRSSGANVLTF.

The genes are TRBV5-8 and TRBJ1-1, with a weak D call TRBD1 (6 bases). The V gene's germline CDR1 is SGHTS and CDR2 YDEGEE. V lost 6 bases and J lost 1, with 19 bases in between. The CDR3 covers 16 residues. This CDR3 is CASKSGGEVWNTEAFF. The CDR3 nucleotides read TGTGCCAGCAAAAGTGGGGGCGAGGTGTGGAACACTGAAGCTTTCTTT.